Detailed here is one T cell receptor beta chain. Study processing details: Amplified reference gene primers provided the basis for estimating nucleated cell counts. The repertoire was sequenced with immunoSEQ multiplex PCR; TCRdb's copy has only in-frame clones and lacks some. The D gene and trimming were derived from the DNA, and the V and J assignments and clone size from that table. This table has approximately 210,000 clones, around 88% appearing once. The germline V and J ends were trimmed by 4 bases and 2 bases, with 12 bases remaining between them. The CDR3 runs to 14 residues. The germline CDR1 and CDR2 sequences are SGHNT and YYREEE (reference sequence). The data stem from a study of blood T cell repertoires in COVID-19. The wider study: The United States, Italy and Spain were the sources of the acute and convalescent COVID-19 samples. T cells, B-cell-depleted T cells, or PBMCs supplied cDNA or gDNA.

V is TRBV5-4 and J is TRBJ2-5, with D possibly matching TRBD1 (5 bases). This receptor was identified in a woman aged 50 to 60 with acute or convalescent COVID-19. Specimen: peripheral blood. CDR3 DNA: TGTGCCAGCAGCGCCCGCGACAGACAAGAGACCCAGTACTTC. Translated, it gives CASSARDRQETQYF.